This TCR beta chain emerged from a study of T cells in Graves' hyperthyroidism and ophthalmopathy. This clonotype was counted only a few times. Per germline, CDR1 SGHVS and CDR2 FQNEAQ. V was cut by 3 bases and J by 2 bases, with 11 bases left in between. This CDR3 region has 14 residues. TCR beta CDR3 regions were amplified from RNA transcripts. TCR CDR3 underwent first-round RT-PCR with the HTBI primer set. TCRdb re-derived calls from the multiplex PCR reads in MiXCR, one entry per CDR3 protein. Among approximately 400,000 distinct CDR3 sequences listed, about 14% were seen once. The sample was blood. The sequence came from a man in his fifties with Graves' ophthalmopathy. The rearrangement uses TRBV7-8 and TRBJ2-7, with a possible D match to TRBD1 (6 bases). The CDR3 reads CASSFRTDTYEQYF. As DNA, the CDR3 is TGTGCCAGCAGCTTTCGGACAGATACCTACGAGCAGTACTTC.